This TCR beta chain was identified during a study of T cells after yellow fever vaccination. Using its own MiXCR run on the 5' RACE reads, TCRdb lists one record per CDR3 protein. The repertoire consists of approximately 330,000 distinct CDR3 sequences, with 9.5% to 15% occurring once and the leading ten covering about 3%. On this clonotype itself: No antigen is known for it.

Germline V gene data show CDR1 as SQVTM and CDR2 as ANQGSEA. Losses at the gene ends were 7 bases for V and 12 bases for J; bases not matched to a gene: 9. CDR3 length equals 11 residues. Overall study findings and caveats: Peak timing came faster in the weaker secondary response, day 5 versus 15.

The material was CD4+ T cells sorted from PBMCs, obtained 15 days after the yellow fever booster vaccination. This TCR was recovered from a man aged 18 to 29 who received the YFV17D yellow fever vaccine. The chain is built from TRBV29-1 and TRBJ1-1, with 9 bases aligning to TRBD1. This chain's CDR3 is CSGMNRGRTFF. The CDR3 bases are TGCAGCGGCATGAACAGGGGGCGGACTTTCTTT.